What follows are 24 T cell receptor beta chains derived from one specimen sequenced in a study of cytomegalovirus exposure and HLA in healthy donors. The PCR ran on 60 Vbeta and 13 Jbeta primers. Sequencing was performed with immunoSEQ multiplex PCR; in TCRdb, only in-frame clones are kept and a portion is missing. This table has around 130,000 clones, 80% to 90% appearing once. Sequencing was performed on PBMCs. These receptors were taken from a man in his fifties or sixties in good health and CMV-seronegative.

The CDR3 bases are TGTGCCTGGACCGCAGGGGGCTATGGCTACACCTTC. It specifies CAWTAGGYGYTF. V is TRBV30 and J is TRBJ1-2, with 7 bases identical to TRBD1. Germline assignment: CDR1 GTSNPN and CDR2 SVGIG (reference sequence). Unmatched junction bases numbered 3, after V lost 4 bases and J lost 4 bases. The CDR3 length is 12 residues.

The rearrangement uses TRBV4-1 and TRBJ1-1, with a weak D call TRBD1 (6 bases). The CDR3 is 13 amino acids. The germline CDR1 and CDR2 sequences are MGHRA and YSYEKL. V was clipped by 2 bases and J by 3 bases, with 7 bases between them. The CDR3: CASSQQGYTEAFF. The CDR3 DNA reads TGCGCCAGCAGCCAACAGGGGTACACTGAAGCTTTCTTT.

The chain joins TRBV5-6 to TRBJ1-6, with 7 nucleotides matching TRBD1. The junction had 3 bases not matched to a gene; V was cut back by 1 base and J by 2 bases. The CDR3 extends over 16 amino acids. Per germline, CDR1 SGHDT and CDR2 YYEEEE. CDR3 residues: CASSLLQGTYNSPLHF. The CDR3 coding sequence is TGTGCCAGCAGCTTGTTACAGGGGACCTATAATTCACCCCTCCACTTT.

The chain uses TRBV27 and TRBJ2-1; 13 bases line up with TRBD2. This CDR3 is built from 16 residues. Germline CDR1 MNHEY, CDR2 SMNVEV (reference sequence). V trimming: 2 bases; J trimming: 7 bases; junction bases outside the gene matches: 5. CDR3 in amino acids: CASSLLTSGGTNEQFF. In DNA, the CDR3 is TGTGCCAGCAGTTTACTGACTAGCGGGGGGACTAATGAGCAGTTCTTC.

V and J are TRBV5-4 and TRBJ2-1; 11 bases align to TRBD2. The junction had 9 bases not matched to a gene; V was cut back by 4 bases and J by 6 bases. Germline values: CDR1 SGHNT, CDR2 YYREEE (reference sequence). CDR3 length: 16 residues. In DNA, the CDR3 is TGTGCCAGCAGCCAATCGCTAGCGGGGGGTTCCAATGAGCAGTTCTTC. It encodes CASSQSLAGGSNEQFF.

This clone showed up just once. CDR3 protein: CASSHSGTRREKLFF. The CDR3 coding sequence is TGCGCCAGCAGCCACTCCGGGACTCGCCGGGAAAAACTGTTTTTT. This chain links TRBV4-3 with TRBJ1-4; D might be TRBD1 (5 bases). The length of the CDR3 is 15 residues. Germline CDR1 reads LGHNA; CDR2 reads YSLEER. V lost 3 bases to trimming and J lost 8 bases, with 16 bases between them.

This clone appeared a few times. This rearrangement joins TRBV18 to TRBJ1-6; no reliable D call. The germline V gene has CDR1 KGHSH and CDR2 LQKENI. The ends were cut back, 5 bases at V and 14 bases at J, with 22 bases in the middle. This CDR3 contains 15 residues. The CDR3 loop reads CASSVAEATAAALHF. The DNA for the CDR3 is TGTGCCAGCTCAGTAGCTGAGGCGACCGCGGCGGCCCTCCACTTT. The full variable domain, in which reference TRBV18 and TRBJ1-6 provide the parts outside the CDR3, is NAGVMQNPRHLVRRRGQEARLRCSPMKGHSHVYWYRQLPEEGLKFMVYLQKENIIDESGMPKERFSAEFPKEGPSILRIQQVVRGDSAAYFCASSVAEATAAALHFGNGTRLTVT.

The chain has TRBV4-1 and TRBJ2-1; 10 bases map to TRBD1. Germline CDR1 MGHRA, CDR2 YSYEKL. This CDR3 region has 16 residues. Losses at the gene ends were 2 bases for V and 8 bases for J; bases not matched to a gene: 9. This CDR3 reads CASSQPPGGTGDEQFF. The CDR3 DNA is TGCGCCAGCAGCCAACCCCCGGGAGGGACAGGGGATGAGCAGTTCTTC.

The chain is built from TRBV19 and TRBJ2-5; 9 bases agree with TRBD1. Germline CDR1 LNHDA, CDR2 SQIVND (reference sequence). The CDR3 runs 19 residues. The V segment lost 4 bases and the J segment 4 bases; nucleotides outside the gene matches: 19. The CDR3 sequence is CASSTTYPGQGNSGETQYF. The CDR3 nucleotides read TGTGCCAGTAGTACAACCTACCCGGGACAGGGCAATTCCGGAGAGACCCAGTACTTC.

In DNA, the CDR3 is TGTGCCATCAGTGAGGGGTTGGCGGCTGAAGCTTTCTTT. This encodes CAISEGLAAEAFF. The chain is built from TRBV10-3 and TRBJ1-1; D gene unclear. Germline V lookup: CDR1 ENHRY, CDR2 SYGVKD. V gave up 2 bases and J gave up 6 bases, with 10 bases separating them. This CDR3 comprises 13 residues.

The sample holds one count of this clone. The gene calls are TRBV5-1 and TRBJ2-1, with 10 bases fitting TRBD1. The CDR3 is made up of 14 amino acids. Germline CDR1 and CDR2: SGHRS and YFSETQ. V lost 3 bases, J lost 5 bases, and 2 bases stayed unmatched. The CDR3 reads CASSSGTGDNEQFF. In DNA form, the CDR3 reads TGCGCCAGCAGCTCCGGGACAGGGGACAATGAGCAGTTCTTC.

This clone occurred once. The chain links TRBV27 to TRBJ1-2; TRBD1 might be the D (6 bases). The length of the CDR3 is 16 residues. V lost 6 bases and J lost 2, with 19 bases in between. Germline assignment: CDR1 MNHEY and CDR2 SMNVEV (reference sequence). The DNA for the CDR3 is TGTGCCAGCAGCATGGGCCGAGGGGGTTGGAACTATGGCTACACCTTC. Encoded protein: CASSMGRGGWNYGYTF.

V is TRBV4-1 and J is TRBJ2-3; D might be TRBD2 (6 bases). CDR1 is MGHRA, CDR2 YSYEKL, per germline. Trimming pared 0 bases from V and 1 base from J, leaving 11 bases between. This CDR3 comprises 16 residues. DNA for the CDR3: TGCGCCAGCAGCCAAGATCAGCGGAGGGGCACAGATACGCAGTATTTT. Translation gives CASSQDQRRGTDTQYF.

The DNA of the CDR3 is TGTGCCAGCAAGCGGGGCGGGACTAGCGGGGGAGAAACCAATGAGCAGTTCTTC. Translated: CASKRGGTSGGETNEQFF. V gene TRBV7-2 combines with J gene TRBJ2-1; TRBD2 matches 14 bases. V dropped 7 bases and J dropped 6; count of bases not matched to a gene: 14. The germline V gene encodes CDR1 SGHTA and CDR2 FQGNSA. The length of the CDR3 is 18 residues.

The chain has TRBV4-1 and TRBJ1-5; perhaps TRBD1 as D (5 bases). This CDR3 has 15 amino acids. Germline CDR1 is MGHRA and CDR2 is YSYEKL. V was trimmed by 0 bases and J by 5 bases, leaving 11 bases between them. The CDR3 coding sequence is TGCGCCAGCAGCCAAGATGGGGGGGAGTATCAGCCCCAGCATTTT. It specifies CASSQDGGEYQPQHF.

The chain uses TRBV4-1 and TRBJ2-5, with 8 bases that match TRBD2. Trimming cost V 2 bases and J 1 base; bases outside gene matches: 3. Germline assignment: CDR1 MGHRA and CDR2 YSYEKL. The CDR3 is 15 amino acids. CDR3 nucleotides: TGCGCCAGCAGCCAATTCAGCGGGAGCCAAGAGACCCAGTACTTC. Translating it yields CASSQFSGSQETQYF.

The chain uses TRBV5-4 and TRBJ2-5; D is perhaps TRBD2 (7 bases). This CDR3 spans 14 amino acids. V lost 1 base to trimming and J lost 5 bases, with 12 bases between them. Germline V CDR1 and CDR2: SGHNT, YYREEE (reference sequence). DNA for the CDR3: TGTGCCAGCAGCTTGTCGGGGGGCCGGGAGACCCAGTACTTC. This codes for CASSLSGGRETQYF.

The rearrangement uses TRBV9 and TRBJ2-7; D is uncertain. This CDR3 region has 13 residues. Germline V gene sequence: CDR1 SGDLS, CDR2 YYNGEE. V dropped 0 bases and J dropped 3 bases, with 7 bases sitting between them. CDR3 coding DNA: TGTGCCAGCAGCGTAGAGCCGAGCTACGAGCAGTACTTC. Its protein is CASSVEPSYEQYF.

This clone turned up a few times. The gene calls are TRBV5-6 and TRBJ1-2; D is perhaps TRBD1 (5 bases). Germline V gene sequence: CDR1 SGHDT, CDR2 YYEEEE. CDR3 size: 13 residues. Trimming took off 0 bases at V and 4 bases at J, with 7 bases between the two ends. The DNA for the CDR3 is TGTGCCAGCAGCTTGGAGACAGTCTATGGCTACACCTTC. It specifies CASSLETVYGYTF. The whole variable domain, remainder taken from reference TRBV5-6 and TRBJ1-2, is DAGVTQSPTHLIKTRGQQVTLRCSPKSGHDTVSWYQQALGQGPQFIFQYYEEEERQRGNFPDRFSGHQFPNYSSELNVNALLLGDSALYLCASSLETVYGYTFGSGTRLTVV.

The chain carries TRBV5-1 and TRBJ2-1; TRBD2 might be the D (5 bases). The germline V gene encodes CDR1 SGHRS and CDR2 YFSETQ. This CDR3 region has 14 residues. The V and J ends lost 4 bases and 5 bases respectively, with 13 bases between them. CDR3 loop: CASSRLTRDNEQFF. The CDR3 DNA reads TGCGCCAGCAGCAGACTGACGAGGGACAATGAGCAGTTCTTC.

The CDR3 bases are TGCGCCAGCAGCCAAGATTGGGGCCGGGACTACCCTAGCGGGGGATTCTACGAGCAGTACTTC. Encoded protein: CASSQDWGRDYPSGGFYEQYF. The V gene is TRBV4-3, the J gene TRBJ2-7; TRBD2 aligns across 10 bases. In germline, CDR1 is LGHNA, CDR2 YSLEER. With V trimmed by 0 bases and J by 3 bases, 20 bases remained unmatched. This CDR3 contains 21 residues.

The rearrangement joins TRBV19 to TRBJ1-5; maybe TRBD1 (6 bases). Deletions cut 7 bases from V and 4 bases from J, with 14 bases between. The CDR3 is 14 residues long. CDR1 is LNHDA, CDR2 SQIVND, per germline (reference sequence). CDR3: CASTIQGLNQPQHF. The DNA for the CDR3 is TGTGCCAGTACCATACAGGGATTAAATCAGCCCCAGCATTTT.

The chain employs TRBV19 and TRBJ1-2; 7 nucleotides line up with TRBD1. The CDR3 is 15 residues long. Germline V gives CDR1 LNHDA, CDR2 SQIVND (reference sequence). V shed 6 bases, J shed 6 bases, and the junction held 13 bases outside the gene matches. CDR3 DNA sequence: TGTGCCAGTAGCAATAGTGGGACAGTCCGGCATGGCTACACCTTC. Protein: CASSNSGTVRHGYTF.

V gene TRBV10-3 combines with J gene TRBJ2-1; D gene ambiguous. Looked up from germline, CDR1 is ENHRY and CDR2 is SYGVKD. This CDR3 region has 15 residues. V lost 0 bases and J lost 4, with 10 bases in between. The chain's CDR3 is CAISESAVEYNEQFF. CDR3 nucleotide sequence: TGTGCCATCAGTGAGTCGGCGGTGGAGTACAATGAGCAGTTCTTC.